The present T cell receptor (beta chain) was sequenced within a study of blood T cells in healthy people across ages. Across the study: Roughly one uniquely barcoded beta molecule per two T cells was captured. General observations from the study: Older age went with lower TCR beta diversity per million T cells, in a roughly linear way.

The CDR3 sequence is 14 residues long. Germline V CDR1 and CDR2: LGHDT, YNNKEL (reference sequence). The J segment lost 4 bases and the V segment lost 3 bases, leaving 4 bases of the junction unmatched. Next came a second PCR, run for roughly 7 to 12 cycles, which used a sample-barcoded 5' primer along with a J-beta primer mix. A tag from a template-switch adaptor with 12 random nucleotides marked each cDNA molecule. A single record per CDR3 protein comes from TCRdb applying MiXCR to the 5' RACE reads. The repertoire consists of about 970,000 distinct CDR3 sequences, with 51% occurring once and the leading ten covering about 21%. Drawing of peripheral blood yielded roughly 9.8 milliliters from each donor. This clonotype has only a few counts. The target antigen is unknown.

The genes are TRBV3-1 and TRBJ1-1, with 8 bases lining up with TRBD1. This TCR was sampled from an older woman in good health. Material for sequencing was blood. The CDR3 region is CASSHNRGSTEAFF. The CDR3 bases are TGTGCCAGCAGCCACAACAGGGGGTCCACTGAAGCTTTCTTT.